Below, 16 T cell receptor beta chains from the same sample are listed, as sequenced in a study of shared clonotypes between healthy human individuals. Measured with immunoSEQ multiplex PCR; TCRdb has only the in-frame clones, and not every one. The repertoire has around 1.6 million clones, 95% to 99% of them found once; the top ten carry roughly 0.42%. Sequencing used naive CD4+ T cells sorted from blood. The subset: CD45RA+ positively selected. Receptor source: a man younger than 40 in good health.

The sample holds one count of this clone. The chain carries TRBV6-5 and TRBJ2-7, with D perhaps TRBD1 or TRBD2 (5 bases each). Germline loops: CDR1 MNHEY, CDR2 SVGAGI. The V end was cut by 1 base, the J end by 0 bases, with 13 bases between. The CDR3 is made up of 16 amino acids. The CDR3 DNA reads TGTGCCAGCAGTTACTGGGGACGGAAGAGCTCCTACGAGCAGTACTTC. This translates into CASSYWGRKSSYEQYF.

This clone has only one observation. V usage is TRBV6-6 and J usage is TRBJ2-7, with no clear D. Germline V CDR1 and CDR2: MNHNY, SVGAGI (reference sequence). V lost 6 bases and J lost 4, with 13 bases in between. This CDR3 region has 13 residues. The CDR3 DNA reads as TGTGCCAGCAGAACCCAGAACGGATACGAGCAGTACTTC. Its protein is CASRTQNGYEQYF.

This chain links TRBV7-2 with TRBJ2-5; D remains unclear. The CDR3 has 14 amino acids. V was pared by 3 bases and J by 0 bases, with 8 bases between. The germline V gene encodes CDR1 SGHTA and CDR2 FQGNSA. The CDR3 sequence is CASSFGVYQETQYF. The CDR3 DNA reads as TGTGCCAGCAGCTTCGGTGTGTACCAAGAGACCCAGTACTTC.

CDR3 sequence reads: CASSRGTGAATNEKLFF. The DNA of the CDR3 is TGCGCCAGCAGCCGCGGGACAGGGGCCGCAACTAATGAAAAACTGTTTTTT. J is TRBJ1-4 and V is TRBV5-1; TRBD1 matches 10 bases. The junction had 6 bases not matched to a gene; V was cut back by 4 bases and J by 0 bases. Germline-derived CDR1 and CDR2 are SGHRS and YFSETQ. This CDR3 region has 17 residues. Complete variable domain (other parts from reference TRBV5-1 and TRBJ1-4): KAGVTQTPRYLIKTRGQQVTLSCSPISGHRSVSWYQQTPGQGLQFLFEYFSETQRNKGNFPGRFSGRQFSNSRSEMNVSTLELGDSALYLCASSRGTGAATNEKLFFGSGTQLSVL.

The chain recombines TRBV7-9 with TRBJ2-7, with 11 bases lining up with TRBD2. This CDR3 region has 14 residues. V was clipped by 5 bases and J by 4 bases; unmatched bases: 4. Germline CDR1 and CDR2: SEHNR and FQNEAQ (reference sequence). The CDR3 sequence: CASSITSGSYEQYF. The CDR3 coding sequence is TGTGCCAGCAGCATAACTAGCGGGAGTTACGAGCAGTACTTC.

The J gene is TRBJ1-1, the V gene TRBV11-2; TRBD1 matches at 7 bases. V gave up 5 bases and J gave up 4 bases; unmatched junction bases: 10. Germline lookup yields CDR1 SGHAT and CDR2 FQNNGV. The CDR3 runs to 15 residues. The CDR3 is CASSVNRGLGTEAFF. CDR3 DNA: TGTGCCAGCAGCGTGAACAGGGGCCTCGGCACTGAAGCTTTCTTT. Drawing the rest from reference TRBV11-2 and TRBJ1-1, the complete variable domain is EAGVAQSPRYKIIEKRQSVAFWCNPISGHATLYWYQQILGQGPKLLIQFQNNGVVDDSQLPKDRFSAERLKGVDSTLKIQPAKLEDSAVYLCASSVNRGLGTEAFFGQGTRLTVV.

This chain connects TRBV6-5 to TRBJ1-4, with 7 bases identical to TRBD1. The germline gives CDR1 MNHEY, CDR2 SVGAGI. The trim removed 4 bases at V and 7 bases at J, leaving 12 bases unmatched. The CDR3 is made up of 16 amino acids. The CDR3, as DNA: TGTGCCAGCAGTTCAGAGAACAGGGGAGTGGGTGAAAAACTGTTTTTT. Protein product: CASSSENRGVGEKLFF.

The gene calls are TRBV6-1 and TRBJ1-2; 11 bases fit TRBD1. The CDR3 extends over 15 amino acids. Germline trimming cut 6 bases from V and 3 bases from J; bases unmatched to any gene: 6. Germline V gives CDR1 MNHNS, CDR2 SASEGT. The DNA of the CDR3 is TGTGCCAGCAGGAGGACAGGGGGCGTCGACTATGGCTACACCTTC. Encoded protein: CASRRTGGVDYGYTF.

The rearrangement links TRBV19 to TRBJ2-5; 9 bases line up with TRBD2. Germline-derived CDR1 and CDR2 are LNHDA and SQIVND (reference sequence). V trimming: 4 bases; J trimming: 4 bases; junction bases outside the gene matches: 13. The CDR3 is 17 amino acids. The CDR3: CASSTPPGLAYPETQYF. The DNA for the CDR3 is TGTGCCAGTAGTACCCCCCCGGGACTAGCTTATCCAGAGACCCAGTACTTC.

This sequence joins TRBV23-1 and TRBJ2-7, with D possibly TRBD1 on 6 matching bases. Being an ORF, TRBV23-1 has a function that is uncertain. CDR3 size: 16 residues. V gave up 0 bases and J gave up 3 bases, with 15 bases separating them. Written as DNA, the CDR3 is TGCGCCAGCAGTCAATCCCAGGACAGATTTCTCTACGAGCAGTACTTC. Protein: CASSQSQDRFLYEQYF.

The chain employs TRBV2 and TRBJ2-7; D gene unclear. Trimming cost V 6 bases and J 0 bases, with 9 bases left between them. This CDR3 region has 13 residues. Germline CDR1 and CDR2: SNHLY and FYNNEI. CDR3 residues: CASRGPSSYEQYF. In DNA, the CDR3 is TGTGCCAGCAGGGGTCCTAGCTCCTACGAGCAGTACTTC.

The rearrangement uses TRBV5-1 and TRBJ2-6, with 7 nucleotides matching TRBD1. Germline V gene sequence: CDR1 SGHRS, CDR2 YFSETQ. This CDR3 contains 17 residues. The trim removed 4 bases at V and 0 bases at J, leaving 7 bases unmatched. CDR3: CASSPDRITSGANVLTF. The CDR3 nucleotides are TGCGCCAGCAGCCCGGACAGGATCACCTCTGGGGCCAACGTCCTGACTTTC.

V usage is TRBV19 and J usage is TRBJ1-1; a weak D match, TRBD1 (5 bases). The CDR3 consists of 13 residues. V shed 2 bases and J shed 4 bases, with 8 bases lying between them. The germline CDR1 and CDR2 sequences are LNHDA and SQIVND (reference sequence). CDR3 DNA: TGTGCCAGTAGTATAACAGGCCCCACTGAAGCTTTCTTT. This gives the protein CASSITGPTEAFF.

In regard to this clone: The same CDR3 is also encoded by other DNA sequences in this sample. The gene calls are TRBV29-1 and TRBJ2-3, with D unresolved. This CDR3 has 12 residues. Trimming cost V 4 bases and J 1 base, with 6 bases left between them. Germline assignment: CDR1 SQVTM and CDR2 ANQGSEA. The CDR3 reads CSVVSGTDTQYF. CDR3 nucleotide sequence: TGCAGCGTTGTCAGTGGCACAGATACGCAGTATTTT.

In this sample, this clone turned up once. J is TRBJ2-7 and V is TRBV28; D ambiguous. The V and J ends lost 4 bases and 0 bases respectively, with 13 bases between them. The length of the CDR3 is 15 residues. Germline CDR1 and CDR2: MDHEN and SYDVKM. CDR3 nucleotides: TGTGCCAGCAGTTCCTCCGGTAAGCCCTCCTACGAGCAGTACTTC. Its translation: CASSSSGKPSYEQYF.

This clone was counted once. The gene calls are TRBV28 and TRBJ1-4; D gene uncertain. This CDR3 contains 13 residues. V was pared by 5 bases and J by 8 bases, with 12 bases between. CDR1 is MDHEN, CDR2 SYDVKM, per germline. CDR3 protein: CASSPLGREKLFF. The CDR3 DNA reads as TGTGCCAGCAGTCCCCTAGGGCGGGAAAAACTGTTTTTT.